Listed here are 3 T cell receptor beta chains from one sample, sequenced in a study of neurological immune-mediated disorders. In TCRdb, the 5' RACE reads were re-called with MiXCR into one record per CDR3 protein. The repertoire holds 55,000 or so distinct CDR3 sequences, with under 4.5% as singletons. The sample comprised CD4+ T cells from blood. The source of these receptors is a woman in her thirties or forties with multiple sclerosis.

This clonotype has at least ten counts. The chain combines TRBV7-6 with TRBJ2-1, with a weak D call TRBD2 (5 bases). The CDR3 is made up of 13 amino acids. V gave up 5 bases and J gave up 4 bases, with 9 bases separating them. Germline CDR1 is SGHVS and CDR2 is FNYEAQ. CDR3 residues: CASSPDYYNEQFF. The CDR3 DNA reads as TGTGCCAGCAGCCCCGACTATTACAATGAGCAGTTCTTC.

Ten or more counts support this clonotype. V is TRBV10-3 and J is TRBJ1-4; 7 bases line up with TRBD1. With V trimmed by 8 bases and J by 4 bases, 4 bases remained unmatched. Germline lookup yields CDR1 ENHRY and CDR2 SYGVKD. This CDR3 spans 13 amino acids. DNA for the CDR3: TGTGCCATCGCAGGGGGACTTAATGAAAAACTGTTTTTT. It translates to CAIAGGLNEKLFF.

This clonotype was found many times. The chain combines TRBV5-1 with TRBJ1-2, with 10 bases lining up with TRBD1. The V segment lost 3 bases and the J segment 4 bases; nucleotides outside the gene matches: 3. The CDR3 consists of 14 residues. The germline CDR1 and CDR2 sequences are SGHRS and YFSETQ. This chain's CDR3 is CASSSGQGVYGYTF. The CDR3 DNA is TGCGCCAGCAGCTCCGGACAGGGGGTCTATGGCTACACCTTC.